The present T cell receptor beta chain was sequenced within a study of shared clonotypes between healthy human individuals. Study-level points and caveats: Researchers sampled only blood; tissue repertoires likely differ. The diversity represented, both genetic and in exposure history, was limited by few donors. Compared with memory subsets, naive subsets generally had larger estimated richness.

Sequenced by immunoSEQ multiplex PCR; TCRdb stores in-frame clones only, minus some. The table records around 690,000 clones, 90% of them present only once. This CDR3 has 12 residues. V was clipped by 3 bases and J by 4 bases, with 6 bases between them. The germline CDR1 and CDR2 sequences are LGHNA and YSLEER. Those who donated, Caucasian adults without exception, all lived in Nashville, Tennessee. Comment on this clone: Its target is not known.

The specimen sequenced was memory CD8+ T cells from PBMCs. Documented subset: CD45RO+ cells pooled with CCR7-negative TemRA cells. V usage is TRBV4-3 and J usage is TRBJ1-2; the D gene is possibly TRBD1 (5 bases). This sequence originates from a man younger than 30 in good health. Some clones in this sample may be carry-over from other donors' samples. The chain's CDR3 is CASSHGGYGYTF. As DNA, the CDR3 is TGCGCCAGCAGCCACGGGGGCTATGGCTACACCTTC.